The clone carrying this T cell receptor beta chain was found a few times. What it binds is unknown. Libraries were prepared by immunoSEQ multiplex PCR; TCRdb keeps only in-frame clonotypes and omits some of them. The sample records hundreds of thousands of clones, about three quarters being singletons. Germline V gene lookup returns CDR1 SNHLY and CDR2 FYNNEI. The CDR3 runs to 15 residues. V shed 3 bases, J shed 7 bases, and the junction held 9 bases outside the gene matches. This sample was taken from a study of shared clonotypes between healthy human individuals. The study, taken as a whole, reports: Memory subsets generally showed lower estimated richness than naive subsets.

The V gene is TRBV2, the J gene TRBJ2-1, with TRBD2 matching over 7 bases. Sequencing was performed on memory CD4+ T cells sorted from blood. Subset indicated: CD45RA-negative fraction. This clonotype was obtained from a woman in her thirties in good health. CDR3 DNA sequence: TGTGCCAGCAGTGATGGGGGAGGGCCAATGAATGAGCAGTTCTTC. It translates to CASSDGGGPMNEQFF.